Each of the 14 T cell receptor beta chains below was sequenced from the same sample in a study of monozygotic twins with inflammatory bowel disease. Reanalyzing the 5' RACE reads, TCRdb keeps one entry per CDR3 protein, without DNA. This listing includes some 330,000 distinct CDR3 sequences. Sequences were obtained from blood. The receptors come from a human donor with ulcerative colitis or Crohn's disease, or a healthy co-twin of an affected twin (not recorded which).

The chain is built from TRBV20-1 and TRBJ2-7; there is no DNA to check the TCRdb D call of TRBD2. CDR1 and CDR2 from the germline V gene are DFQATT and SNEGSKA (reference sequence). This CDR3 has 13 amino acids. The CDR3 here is CSATNRGGYEQYF.

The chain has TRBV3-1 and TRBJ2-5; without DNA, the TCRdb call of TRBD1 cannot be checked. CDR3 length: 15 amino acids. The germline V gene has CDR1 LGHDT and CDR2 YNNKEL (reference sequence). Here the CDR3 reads CASSQGGRLQETQYF.

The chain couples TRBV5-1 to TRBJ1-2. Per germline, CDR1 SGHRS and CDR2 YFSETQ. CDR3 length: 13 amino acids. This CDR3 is CASSFTDKYGYTF.

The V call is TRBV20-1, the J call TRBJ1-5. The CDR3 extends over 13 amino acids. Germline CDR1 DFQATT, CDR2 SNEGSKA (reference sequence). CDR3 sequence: CSASSPLMQPQHF.

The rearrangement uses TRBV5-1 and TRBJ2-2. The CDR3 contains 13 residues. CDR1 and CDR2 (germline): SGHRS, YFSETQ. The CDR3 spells CASSLAEAGELFF.

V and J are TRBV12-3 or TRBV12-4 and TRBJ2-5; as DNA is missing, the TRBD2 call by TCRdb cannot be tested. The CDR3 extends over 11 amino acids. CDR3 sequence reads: CASRSGRAQYF.

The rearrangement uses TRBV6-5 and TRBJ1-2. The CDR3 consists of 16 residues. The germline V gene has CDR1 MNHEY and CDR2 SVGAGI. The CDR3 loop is CASSYSQVNSLYGYTF.

Here the CDR3 reads CASSVAGRANQPQHF. The chain combines TRBV9 with TRBJ1-5; with no DNA, the TCRdb D assignment of TRBD1 cannot be verified. CDR3 length: 15 residues. Looked up from germline, CDR1 is SGDLS and CDR2 is YYNGEE.

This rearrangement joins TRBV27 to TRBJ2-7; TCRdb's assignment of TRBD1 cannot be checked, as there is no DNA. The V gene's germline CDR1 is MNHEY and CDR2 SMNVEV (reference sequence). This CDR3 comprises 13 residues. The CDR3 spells CASRVQGGYEQYF.

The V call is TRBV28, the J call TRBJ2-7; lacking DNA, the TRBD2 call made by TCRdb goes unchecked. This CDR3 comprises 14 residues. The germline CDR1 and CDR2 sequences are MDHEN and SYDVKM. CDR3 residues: CAIRNSGGGYEQYF.

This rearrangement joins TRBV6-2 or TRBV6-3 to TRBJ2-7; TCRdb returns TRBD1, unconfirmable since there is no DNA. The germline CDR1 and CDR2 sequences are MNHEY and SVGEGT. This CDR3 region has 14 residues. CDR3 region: CASKTTGGSYEQYF.

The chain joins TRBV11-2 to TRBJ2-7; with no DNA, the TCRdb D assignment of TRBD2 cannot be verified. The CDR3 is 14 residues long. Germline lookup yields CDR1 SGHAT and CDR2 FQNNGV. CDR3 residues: CASSLDSGTYEQYF.

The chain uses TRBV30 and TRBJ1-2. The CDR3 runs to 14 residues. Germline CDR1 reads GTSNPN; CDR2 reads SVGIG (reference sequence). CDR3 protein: CAWARPRVSYGYTF. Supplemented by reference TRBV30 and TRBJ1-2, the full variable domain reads SQTIHQWPATLVQPVGSPLSLECTVEGTSNPNLYWYRQAAGRGLQLLFYSVGIGQISSEVPQNLSASRPQDRQFILSSKKLLLSDSGFYLCAWARPRVSYGYTFGSGTRLTVV.

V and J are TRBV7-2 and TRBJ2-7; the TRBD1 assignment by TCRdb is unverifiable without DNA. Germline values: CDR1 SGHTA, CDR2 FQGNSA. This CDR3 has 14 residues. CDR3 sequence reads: CASSSPGQVYEQYF.